The 10 T cell receptor beta chains below were found in one sample sequenced in a study of blood T cell repertoires in COVID-19. Profiled with immunoSEQ multiplex PCR; TCRdb holds only in-frame clones, not every one. The data contain about 210,000 clones, roughly 86% of them singletons. The sample comprised PBMCs or T cells enriched from blood (not recorded which). Receptors were obtained from a man aged 18 to 30 with acute COVID-19.

In nucleotides, the CDR3 is TGTGCCAGCAGTTTATCTCCGGGCACAGATACGCAGTATTTT. This gives the protein CASSLSPGTDTQYF. The rearrangement links TRBV28 to TRBJ2-3; D gene uncertain. The germline V gene has CDR1 MDHEN and CDR2 SYDVKM. This CDR3 contains 14 residues. V gave up 1 base and J gave up 1 base, with 6 bases separating them.

The gene calls are TRBV7-2 and TRBJ2-1, with 15 bases lining up with TRBD2. The CDR3 length is 13 residues. V shed 11 bases, J shed 8 bases, and the junction held 4 bases outside the gene matches. Germline V CDR1 and CDR2: SGHTA, FQGNSA. This chain's CDR3 is CAAGLAGGHEQFF. DNA of the CDR3: TGTGCCGCCGGACTAGCGGGAGGGCATGAGCAGTTCTTC.

V is TRBV28 and J is TRBJ2-7; tentative D call: TRBD1 (5 bases). V was clipped by 8 bases and J by 1 base, with 15 bases between them. CDR1 is MDHEN, CDR2 SYDVKM, per germline. The CDR3 sequence is 14 residues long. DNA of the CDR3: TGTGCCAGCCTCGGTGGGGCTGAATCCTACGAGCAGTACTTC. Translating gives CASLGGAESYEQYF.

The chain joins TRBV10-3 to TRBJ2-7; TRBD1 matches 12 bases. Germline CDR1 is ENHRY and CDR2 is SYGVKD. With 0 bases clipped from V and 4 bases from J, the junction kept 13 bases outside the gene matches. The CDR3 has 19 amino acids. CDR3 loop: CAISESRGTGGFSSYEQYF. The CDR3 DNA sequence: TGTGCCATCAGTGAGTCGAGAGGGACAGGGGGCTTTTCATCGTACGAGCAGTACTTC.

The V and J genes are TRBV25-1 and TRBJ1-5; a possible D gene is TRBD1 (5 bases). The germline V and J ends were trimmed by 3 bases and 5 bases, with 11 bases remaining between them. This CDR3 contains 14 residues. Germline assignment: CDR1 MGHDK and CDR2 SYGVNS. CDR3 residues: CASSEGGAHQPQHF. The CDR3 DNA reads TGTGCCAGCAGTGAGGGGGGAGCTCATCAGCCCCAGCATTTT.

CDR3 DNA sequence: TGTGCCAGCAGCCCCAGACTAGCGGGAAACAATGAGCAGTTCTTC. Translation gives CASSPRLAGNNEQFF. The chain is built from TRBV9 and TRBJ2-1, with 11 bases identical to TRBD2. Germline CDR1 SGDLS, CDR2 YYNGEE. The CDR3 sequence is 15 residues long. Trimming took 4 bases from V and 5 from J; bases not matched to a gene: 5.

The V call is TRBV12-3 or TRBV12-4, the J call TRBJ2-5, with 8 bases aligning to TRBD1. The CDR3 totals 13 residues. The V and J ends lost 8 bases and 3 bases, in that order; junction bases with no gene match: 5. CDR3: CASGGTGEETQYF. The CDR3 DNA is TGTGCCAGCGGTGGGACAGGAGAAGAGACCCAGTACTTC.

The V and J genes are TRBV5-1 and TRBJ2-1, with D perhaps TRBD2 (5 bases). This CDR3 contains 15 residues. Germline V gene sequence: CDR1 SGHRS, CDR2 YFSETQ. Trimming stripped 4 bases from V and 0 bases from J, with 11 bases between. CDR3 protein: CASSLTSSSYNEQFF. The CDR3 nucleotides read TGCGCCAGCAGCCTTACTAGTAGCTCCTACAATGAGCAGTTCTTC. The complete variable domain, with remaining parts taken from reference TRBV5-1 and TRBJ2-1, reads KAGVTQTPRYLIKTRGQQVTLSCSPISGHRSVSWYQQTPGQGLQFLFEYFSETQRNKGNFPGRFSGRQFSNSRSEMNVSTLELGDSALYLCASSLTSSSYNEQFFGPGTRLTVL.

The chain has TRBV7-2 and TRBJ1-2, with no clear D. Germline loops: CDR1 SGHTA, CDR2 FQGNSA. Trimming cost V 4 bases and J 8 bases, with 14 bases left between them. The CDR3 is 13 amino acids. The CDR3 DNA is TGTGCCAGCAGCTCCGCCGGGCGGGGAGGCTACACCTTC. Its protein product is CASSSAGRGGYTF.

The genes are TRBV19 and TRBJ1-1; D perhaps matches TRBD1 (5 bases). V gave up 1 base and J gave up 4 bases, with 13 bases separating them. This CDR3 has 15 residues. Germline V gene data show CDR1 as LNHDA and CDR2 as SQIVND (reference sequence). CDR3 sequence (DNA): TGTGCCAGTAGTATAGGTCAGGGTTGGGTCACTGAAGCTTTCTTT. Translating gives CASSIGQGWVTEAFF.